The clone carrying this T cell receptor (beta chain) appeared a single time. Method: immunoSEQ multiplex PCR; TCRdb's copy keeps in-frame clones and lacks some. This table has around 94,000 clones, approximately 90% appearing once. From germline, CDR1 is SGHTA and CDR2 FQGNSA. The V end was cut by 1 base, the J end by 1 base, with 12 bases between. The CDR3 is 16 residues long. The sample comes from a study of blood T cell repertoires in COVID-19. Background on the study: The cDNA or gDNA used as material had been derived from T cells, B-cell-depleted T cells, or PBMCs.

The material sequenced was peripheral blood. This clonotype was obtained from a woman aged 50 to 60 with COVID-19, enrolled during active disease. The V gene is TRBV7-2, the J gene TRBJ2-3; D might be TRBD2 (5 bases). The CDR3 spells CASSLVLLARTDTQYF. As DNA, the CDR3 is TGTGCCAGCAGCTTAGTCTTGCTAGCACGCACAGATACGCAGTATTTT.